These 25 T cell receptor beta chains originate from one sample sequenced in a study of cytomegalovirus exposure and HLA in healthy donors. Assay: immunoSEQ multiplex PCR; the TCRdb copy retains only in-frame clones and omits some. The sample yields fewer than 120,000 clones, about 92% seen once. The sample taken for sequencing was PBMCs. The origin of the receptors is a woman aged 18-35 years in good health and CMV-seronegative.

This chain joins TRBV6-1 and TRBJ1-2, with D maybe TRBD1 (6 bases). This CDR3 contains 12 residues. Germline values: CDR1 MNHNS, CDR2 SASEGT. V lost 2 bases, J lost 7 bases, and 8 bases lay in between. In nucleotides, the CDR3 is TGTGCCAGCAGTGAACAGGGGTCTGGCTACACCTTC. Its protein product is CASSEQGSGYTF.

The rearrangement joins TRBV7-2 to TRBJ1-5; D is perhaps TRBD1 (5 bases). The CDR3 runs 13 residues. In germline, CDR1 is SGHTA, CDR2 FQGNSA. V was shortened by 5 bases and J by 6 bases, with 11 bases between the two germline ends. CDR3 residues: CASSPRVGQPQHF. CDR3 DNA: TGTGCCAGCAGCCCCAGGGTAGGTCAGCCCCAGCATTTT.

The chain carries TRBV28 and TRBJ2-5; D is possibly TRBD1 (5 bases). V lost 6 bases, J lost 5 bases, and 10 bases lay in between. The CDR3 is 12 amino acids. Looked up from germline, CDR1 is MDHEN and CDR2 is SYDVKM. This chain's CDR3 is CASRRGIETQYF. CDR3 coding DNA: TGTGCCAGCAGAAGGGGTATTGAGACCCAGTACTTC.

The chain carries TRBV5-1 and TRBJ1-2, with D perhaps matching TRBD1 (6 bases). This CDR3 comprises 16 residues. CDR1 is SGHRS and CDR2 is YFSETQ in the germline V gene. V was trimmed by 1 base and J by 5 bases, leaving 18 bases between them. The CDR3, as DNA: TGCGCCAGCAGCTTGTCTGTCGTCAGGGACAATTATGGCTACACCTTC. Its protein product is CASSLSVVRDNYGYTF.

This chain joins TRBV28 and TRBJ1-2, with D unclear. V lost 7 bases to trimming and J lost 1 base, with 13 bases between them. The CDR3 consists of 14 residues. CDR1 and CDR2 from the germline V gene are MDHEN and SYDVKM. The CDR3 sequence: CASNVDIFNYGYTF. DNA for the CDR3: TGTGCCAGCAACGTCGACATCTTTAACTATGGCTACACCTTC.

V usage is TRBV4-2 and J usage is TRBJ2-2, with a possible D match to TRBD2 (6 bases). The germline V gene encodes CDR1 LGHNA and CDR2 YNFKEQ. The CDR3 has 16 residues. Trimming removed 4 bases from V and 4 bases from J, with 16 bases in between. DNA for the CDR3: TGTGCCAGCAGCCGCCTAGAGCGGGCCAGCACCGGGGAGCTGTTTTTT. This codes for CASSRLERASTGELFF.

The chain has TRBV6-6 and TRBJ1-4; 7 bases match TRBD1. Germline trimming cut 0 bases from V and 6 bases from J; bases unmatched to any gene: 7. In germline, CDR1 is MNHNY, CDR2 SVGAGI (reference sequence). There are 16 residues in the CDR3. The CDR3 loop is CASSYSVSRGHEKLFF. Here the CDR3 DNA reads TGTGCCAGCAGTTACTCAGTGTCAAGGGGGCATGAAAAACTGTTTTTT.

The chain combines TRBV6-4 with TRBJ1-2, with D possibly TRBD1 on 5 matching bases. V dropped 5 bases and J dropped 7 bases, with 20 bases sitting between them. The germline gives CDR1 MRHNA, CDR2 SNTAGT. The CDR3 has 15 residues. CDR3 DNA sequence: TGTGCCAGCAGTCGGAGCCCTGGGGAGGGGACTGGCTACACCTTC. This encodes CASSRSPGEGTGYTF.

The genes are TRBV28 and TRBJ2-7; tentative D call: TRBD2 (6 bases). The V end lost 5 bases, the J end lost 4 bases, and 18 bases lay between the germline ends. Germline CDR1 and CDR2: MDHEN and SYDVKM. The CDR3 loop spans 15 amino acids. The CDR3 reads CASSPPSAQTYEQYF. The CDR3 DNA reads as TGTGCCAGCAGTCCTCCTAGCGCGCAGACTTACGAGCAGTACTTC. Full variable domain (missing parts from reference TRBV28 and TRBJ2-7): DVKVTQSSRYLVKRTGEKVFLECVQDMDHENMFWYRQDPGLGLRLIYFSYDVKMKEKGDIPEGYSVSREKKERFSLILESASTNQTSMYLCASSPPSAQTYEQYFGPGTRLTVT.

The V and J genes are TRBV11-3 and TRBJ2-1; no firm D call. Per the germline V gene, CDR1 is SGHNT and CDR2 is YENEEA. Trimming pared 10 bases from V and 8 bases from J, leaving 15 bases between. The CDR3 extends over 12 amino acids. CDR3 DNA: TGTGCCACCTCCACCCTAAGTGATGAGCAGTTCTTC. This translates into CATSTLSDEQFF. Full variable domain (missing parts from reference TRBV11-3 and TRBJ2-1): EAGVVQSPRYKIIEKKQPVAFWCNPISGHNTLYWYLQNLGQGPELLIRYENEEAVDDSQLPKDRFSAERLKGVDSTLKIQPAELGDSAVYLCATSTLSDEQFFGPGTRLTVL.

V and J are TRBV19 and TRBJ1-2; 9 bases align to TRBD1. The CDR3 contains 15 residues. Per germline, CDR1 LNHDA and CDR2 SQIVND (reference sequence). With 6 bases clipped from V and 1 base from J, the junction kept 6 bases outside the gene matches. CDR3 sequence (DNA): TGTGCCAGTAGCCGCGGACAGGGGATTAACTATGGCTACACCTTC. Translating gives CASSRGQGINYGYTF.

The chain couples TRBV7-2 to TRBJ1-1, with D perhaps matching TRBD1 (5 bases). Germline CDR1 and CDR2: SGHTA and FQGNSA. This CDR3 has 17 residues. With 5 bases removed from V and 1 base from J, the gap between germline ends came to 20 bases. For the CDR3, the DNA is TGTGCCAGCAGCATCGGGGGATGGGAGGGCCCGAACACTGAAGCTTTCTTT. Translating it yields CASSIGGWEGPNTEAFF.

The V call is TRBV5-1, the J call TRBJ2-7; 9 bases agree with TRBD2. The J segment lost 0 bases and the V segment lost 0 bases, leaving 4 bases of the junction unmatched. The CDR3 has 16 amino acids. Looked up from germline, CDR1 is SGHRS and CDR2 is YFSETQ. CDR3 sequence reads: CASSLARTSVSYEQYF. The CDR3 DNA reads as TGCGCCAGCAGCTTGGCACGGACTAGCGTCTCCTACGAGCAGTACTTC.

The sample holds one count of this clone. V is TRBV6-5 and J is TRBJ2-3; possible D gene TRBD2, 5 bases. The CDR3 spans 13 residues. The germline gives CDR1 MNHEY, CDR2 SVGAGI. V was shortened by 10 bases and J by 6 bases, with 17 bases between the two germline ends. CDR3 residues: CATFVEGTDTQYF. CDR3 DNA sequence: TGTGCCACCTTTGTAGAGGGAACGGATACGCAGTATTTT.

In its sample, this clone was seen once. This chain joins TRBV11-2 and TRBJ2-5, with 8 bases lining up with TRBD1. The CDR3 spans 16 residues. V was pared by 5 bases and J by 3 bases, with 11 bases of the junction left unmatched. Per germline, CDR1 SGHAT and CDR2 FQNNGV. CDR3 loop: CASSTRDRTGKETQYF. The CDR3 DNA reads TGTGCCAGCAGCACCCGGGACAGGACGGGTAAAGAGACCCAGTACTTC.

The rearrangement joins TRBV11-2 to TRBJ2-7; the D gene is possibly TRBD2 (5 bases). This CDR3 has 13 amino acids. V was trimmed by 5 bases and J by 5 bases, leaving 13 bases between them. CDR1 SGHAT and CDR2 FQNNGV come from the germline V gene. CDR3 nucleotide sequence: TGTGCCAGCAGCCAGGTACGGGGTAACGAGCAGTACTTC. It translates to CASSQVRGNEQYF.

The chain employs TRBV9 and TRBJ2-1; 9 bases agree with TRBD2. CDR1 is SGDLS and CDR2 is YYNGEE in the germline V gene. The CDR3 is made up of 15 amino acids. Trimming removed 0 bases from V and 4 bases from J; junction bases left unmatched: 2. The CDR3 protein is CASSVVTSGYNEQFF. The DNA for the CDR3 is TGTGCCAGCAGCGTAGTGACTAGCGGATACAATGAGCAGTTCTTC. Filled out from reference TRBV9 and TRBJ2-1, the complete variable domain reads DSGVTQTPKHLITATGQRVTLRCSPRSGDLSVYWYQQSLDQGLQFLIQYYNGEERAKGNILERFSAQQFPDLHSELNLSSLELGDSALYFCASSVVTSGYNEQFFGPGTRLTVL.

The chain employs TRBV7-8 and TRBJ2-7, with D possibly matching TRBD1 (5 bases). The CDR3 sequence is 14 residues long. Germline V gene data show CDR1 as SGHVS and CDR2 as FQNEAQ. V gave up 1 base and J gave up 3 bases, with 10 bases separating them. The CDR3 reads CASSLGRDGYEQYF. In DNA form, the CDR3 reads TGTGCCAGCAGCTTAGGCAGGGATGGCTACGAGCAGTACTTC. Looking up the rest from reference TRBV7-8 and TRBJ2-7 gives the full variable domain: GAGVSQSPRYKVAKRGQDVALRCDPISGHVSLFWYQQALGQGPEFLTYFQNEAQLDKSGLPSDRFFAERPEGSVSTLKIQRTQQEDSAVYLCASSLGRDGYEQYFGPGTRLTVT.

CDR3 coding DNA: TGTGCCAGCAGCCAATGGGAGGGTCAGCCCCAGCATTTT. Translated: CASSQWEGQPQHF. The genes are TRBV14 and TRBJ1-5, with D hard to call. Germline CDR1 and CDR2: SGHDN and FVKESK. The CDR3 has 13 amino acids. Trimming removed 2 bases from V and 6 bases from J, with 8 bases in between.

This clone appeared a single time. CDR3: CASSLRGAGEKLFF. CDR3 in DNA: TGCGCCAGCAGCTTGCGGGGGGCAGGGGAAAAACTGTTTTTT. The chain links TRBV5-1 to TRBJ1-4; D is perhaps TRBD1 (6 bases). V shed 1 base and J shed 8 bases, with 12 bases lying between them. CDR3 length: 14 amino acids. Germline values: CDR1 SGHRS, CDR2 YFSETQ.

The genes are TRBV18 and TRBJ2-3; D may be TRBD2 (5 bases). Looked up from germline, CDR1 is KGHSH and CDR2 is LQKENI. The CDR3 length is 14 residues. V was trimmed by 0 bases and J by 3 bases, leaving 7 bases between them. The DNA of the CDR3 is TGTGCCAGCTCACCACCCCCGGGGACAGATACGCAGTATTTT. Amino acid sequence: CASSPPPGTDTQYF.

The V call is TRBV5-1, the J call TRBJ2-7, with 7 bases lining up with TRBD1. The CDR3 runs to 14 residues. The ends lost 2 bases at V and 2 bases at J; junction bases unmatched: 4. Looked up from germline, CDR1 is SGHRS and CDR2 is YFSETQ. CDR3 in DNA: TGCGCCAGCAGCTTCGCACAGGGGACCTACGAGCAGTACTTC. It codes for CASSFAQGTYEQYF.

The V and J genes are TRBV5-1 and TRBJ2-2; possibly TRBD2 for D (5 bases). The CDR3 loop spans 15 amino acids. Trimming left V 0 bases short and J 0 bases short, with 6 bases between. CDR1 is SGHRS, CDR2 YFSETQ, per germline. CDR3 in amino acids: CASSLVGANTGELFF. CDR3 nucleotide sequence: TGCGCCAGCAGCTTGGTCGGGGCGAACACCGGGGAGCTGTTTTTT.

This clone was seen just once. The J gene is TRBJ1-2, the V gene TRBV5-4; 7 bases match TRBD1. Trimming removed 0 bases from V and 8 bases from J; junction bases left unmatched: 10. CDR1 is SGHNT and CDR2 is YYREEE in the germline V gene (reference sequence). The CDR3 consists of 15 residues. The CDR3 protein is CASSLELEGAAGYTF. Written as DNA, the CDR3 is TGTGCCAGCAGCTTGGAGTTGGAGGGGGCGGCCGGCTACACCTTC.

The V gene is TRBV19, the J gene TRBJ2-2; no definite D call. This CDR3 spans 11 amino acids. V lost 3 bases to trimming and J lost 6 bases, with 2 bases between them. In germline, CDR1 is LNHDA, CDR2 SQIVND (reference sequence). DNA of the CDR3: TGTGCCAGTAGTATCGCCGGGGAGCTGTTTTTT. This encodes CASSIAGELFF.